The 27 T cell receptor beta chains listed next were all sequenced from one sample in a study of identical twins. TCRdb ran MiXCR on the 5' RACE reads and lists one entry per CDR3 protein. The sample lists some 460,000 distinct CDR3 sequences, approximately 15% seen once, with around 0.52% in the top ten. These records were also assigned to another study, of yellow fever vaccine responses in identical twins.

The sequencing sample was made of CD4+ T cells sorted from blood. These receptors all stem from a woman aged 18-29 years in good health.

There are a few counts of this clonotype. The rearrangement joins TRBV10-1 to TRBJ2-3, with TRBD1 identical over 9 bases. CDR1 WNHNN and CDR2 SYGVQD come from the germline V gene (reference sequence). The V gene end was trimmed by 5 bases and the J gene end by 2 bases; junction bases not matched to a gene: 11. The CDR3 runs to 17 residues. The CDR3 nucleotides read TGCGCCAGCAGTAAAGCGATGGGACAGGGAACCACAGATACGCAGTATTTT. Translating gives CASSKAMGQGTTDTQYF.

Notes on this clonotype: This may come from a read error, since a much larger clone is one base off. V is TRBV4-1 and J is TRBJ2-2, with 7 bases lining up with TRBD1. Germline V gene lookup returns CDR1 MGHRA and CDR2 YSYEKL. CDR3 length: 15 residues. The CDR3 spells CASSLDRVDTGELSF. CDR3 bases: TGCGCCAGCAGCCTTGACAGGGTCGACACCGGGGAGCTGTCTTTT.

This chain joins TRBV3-1 and TRBJ2-7; 10 bases map to TRBD2. V was pared by 6 bases and J by 2 bases, with 7 bases of the junction left unmatched. In germline, CDR1 is LGHDT, CDR2 YNNKEL (reference sequence). CDR3 length: 15 residues. DNA of the CDR3: TGTGCCAGCAGATTAGCGGGGGGCGCCCCCTACGAGCAGTACTTC. As protein: CASRLAGGAPYEQYF.

This chain links TRBV6-2 or TRBV6-3 with TRBJ2-7, with a tentative D call TRBD2 (6 bases). The CDR3 has 18 amino acids. In germline, CDR1 is MNHEY, CDR2 SVGEGT. V lost 2 bases to trimming and J lost 3 bases, with 23 bases between them. CDR3 region: CASSYITTKTAEGYEQYF. The CDR3 region has the DNA TGTGCCAGCAGTTACATCACGACTAAGACGGCGGAGGGCTACGAGCAGTACTTC.

This clonotype was observed a handful of times. V gene TRBV20-1 combines with J gene TRBJ1-3; 8 positions agree with TRBD1. The germline V gene encodes CDR1 DFQATT and CDR2 SNEGSKA (reference sequence). The CDR3 runs 15 residues. Trimming cost V 0 bases and J 2 bases; bases outside gene matches: 3. The CDR3 protein is CSARETGGAGNTIYF. As DNA, the CDR3 is TGCAGTGCTAGAGAAACAGGGGGAGCTGGAAACACCATATATTTT.

This clonotype has at least ten counts. The chain is built from TRBV10-3 and TRBJ2-2; the match to TRBD1 covers 9 bases. Germline CDR1 ENHRY, CDR2 SYGVKD. J gave up 6 bases and V 8 bases, and 4 bases lay outside the gene matches. The CDR3 runs to 13 residues. The CDR3 sequence is CAIGQGKAGELFF. In DNA form, the CDR3 reads TGTGCCATCGGACAGGGGAAAGCCGGGGAGCTGTTTTTT.

The chain uses TRBV5-1 and TRBJ2-2; 8 nucleotides align to TRBD1. CDR1 is SGHRS, CDR2 YFSETQ, per germline. The J segment lost 5 bases and the V segment lost 7 bases, leaving 10 bases of the junction unmatched. This CDR3 is built from 15 residues. CDR3 sequence (DNA): TGCGCCAGCCGTTCGCAGGGGGCTGGTACCGGGGAGCTGTTTTTT. Encoded protein: CASRSQGAGTGELFF. The full variable domain, its missing parts supplied by reference TRBV5-1 and TRBJ2-2, is KAGVTQTPRYLIKTRGQQVTLSCSPISGHRSVSWYQQTPGQGLQFLFEYFSETQRNKGNFPGRFSGRQFSNSRSEMNVSTLELGDSALYLCASRSQGAGTGELFFGEGSRLTVL.

The rearrangement links TRBV5-5 to TRBJ1-5; 7 nucleotides align to TRBD1. Per the germline V gene, CDR1 is SGHKS and CDR2 is YYEKEE (reference sequence). CDR3 length: 17 amino acids. V was pared by 0 bases and J by 0 bases, with 6 bases of the junction left unmatched. For the CDR3, the DNA is TGTGCCAGCAGCTTGGCTCCGACAGGGTATAGCAATCAGCCCCAGCATTTT. Its translation is CASSLAPTGYSNQPQHF.

V and J are TRBV6-5 and TRBJ2-1, with D possibly being TRBD2 (5 bases). The germline V gene encodes CDR1 MNHEY and CDR2 SVGAGI. V shed 2 bases and J shed 9 bases, with 14 bases lying between them. This CDR3 comprises 14 residues. In DNA form, the CDR3 reads TGTGCCAGCAGTTACCTTATGAGTGGAGGTGAGCAGTTCTTC. As protein: CASSYLMSGGEQFF.

This clonotype has only a few counts. J is TRBJ2-1 and V is TRBV15; maybe TRBD1 (6 bases). Germline CDR1 and CDR2: LNHNV and YYDKDF (reference sequence). The CDR3 is 16 amino acids. V gave up 2 bases and J gave up 4 bases, with 15 bases separating them. The CDR3 here is CATSRSTGSLYNEQFF. The CDR3 nucleotides read TGTGCCACCAGCAGATCAACAGGGTCCCTATACAATGAGCAGTTCTTC.

The CDR3 sequence: CASSFNDRAFF. CDR3 DNA: TGTGCCAGCAGCTTCAACGATAGAGCTTTCTTT. The chain recombines TRBV7-9 with TRBJ1-1; D not resolved. With 3 bases removed from V and 10 bases from J, the gap between germline ends came to 9 bases. The CDR3 length is 11 residues. Per germline, CDR1 SEHNR and CDR2 FQNEAQ (reference sequence).

To note about this clonotype: One end of the junction does not line up with germline, which may come from a read error. The chain links TRBV5-1 to TRBJ2-5, with TRBD1 matching 7 bases. CDR1 is SGHRS and CDR2 is YFSETQ in the germline V gene. The CDR3 length is 15 residues. DNA of the CDR3: TGCGCCAGCATCTTGGCACAGGGGCGGCAAGAGACCCAGTACTTC. Protein product: CASILAQGRQETQYF.

This clonotype was counted only a few times. The chain carries TRBV30 and TRBJ2-3; the D gene is possibly TRBD1 (6 bases). CDR1 and CDR2 from the germline V gene are GTSNPN and SVGIG (reference sequence). The CDR3 consists of 16 residues. V gave up 0 bases and J gave up 7 bases, with 20 bases separating them. The CDR3 DNA sequence: TGTGCCTGGAGTGTTTTTGGGGGCAGGGGAGATTATACGCAGTATTTT. Translation gives CAWSVFGGRGDYTQYF. Based on the CDR3 plus reference TRBV30 and TRBJ2-3, the full variable domain is SQTIHQWPATLVQPVGSPLSLECTVEGTSNPNLYWYRQAAGRGLQLLFYSVGIGQISSEVPQNLSASRPQDRQFILSSKKLLLSDSGFYLCAWSVFGGRGDYTQYFGPGTRLTVL.

This clonotype was recorded a few times. The gene calls are TRBV7-2 and TRBJ2-5; D is uncertain. V was trimmed by 1 base and J by 5 bases, leaving 14 bases between them. The CDR3 runs to 15 residues. Germline lookup yields CDR1 SGHTA and CDR2 FQGNSA. The CDR3 spells CASSLEFAQWETQYF. CDR3 nucleotide sequence: TGTGCCAGCAGCTTAGAGTTTGCCCAGTGGGAGACCCAGTACTTC.

In its sample, this clonotype was seen a few times. The rearrangement uses TRBV6-2 or TRBV6-3 and TRBJ2-7; the D gene is possibly TRBD2 (5 bases). CDR1 is MNHEY, CDR2 SVGEGT, per germline. Trimming took 0 bases from V and 7 from J, leaving 13 bases between them. The CDR3 length is 14 residues. The CDR3 loop is CASSYSTIALEQYF. The DNA of the CDR3 is TGTGCCAGCAGTTACTCGACTATAGCCCTAGAGCAGTACTTC.

This clonotype was counted a few times. This chain joins TRBV6-2 or TRBV6-3 and TRBJ2-1; 15 bases are shared with TRBD2. V lost 2 bases and J lost 9; bases outside the gene matches: 11. This CDR3 spans 18 amino acids. The V gene's germline CDR1 is MNHEY and CDR2 SVGEGT. DNA for the CDR3: TGTGCCAGCAGTTACCTCACCGGGACTAGCGGGAGGTTGGCTGAGCAGTTCTTC. It codes for CASSYLTGTSGRLAEQFF.

V usage is TRBV12-3 or TRBV12-4 and J usage is TRBJ1-6, with 10 positions matching TRBD1. There are 14 residues in the CDR3. V dropped 5 bases and J dropped 10; count of bases not matched to a gene: 5. The DNA of the CDR3 is TGTGCCAGCAGTCAAGACAGGGGGCGATCACCCCTCCACTTT. Translating it yields CASSQDRGRSPLHF.

The chain links TRBV10-2 to TRBJ1-2; D gene uncertain. The germline gives CDR1 WSHSY, CDR2 SAAADI. V gave up 0 bases and J gave up 7 bases, with 3 bases separating them. The CDR3 sequence is 11 residues long. The DNA of the CDR3 is TGCGCCAGCAGTGAGTCGACTGGCTACACCTTC. As protein: CASSESTGYTF.

V and J are TRBV20-1 and TRBJ2-5; possible D gene TRBD2, 5 bases. Trimming pared 7 bases from V and 7 bases from J, leaving 25 bases between. Germline values: CDR1 DFQATT, CDR2 SNEGSKA (reference sequence). The CDR3 runs 15 residues. The CDR3 DNA reads as TGCAGTGTCTATCGTGAGGGCCCAAAACGGGGGACCCAGTACTTC. Translated, it gives CSVYREGPKRGTQYF.

Ten or more counts support this clonotype. V usage is TRBV4-3 and J usage is TRBJ1-2, with 8 nucleotides matching TRBD1. V shed 4 bases, J shed 3 bases, and the junction held 10 bases outside the gene matches. The CDR3 totals 16 residues. Germline CDR1 LGHNA, CDR2 YSLEER. CDR3 in amino acids: CASSPSRGHSDYGYTF. For the CDR3, the DNA is TGCGCCAGCAGCCCGTCCAGGGGGCATTCAGACTATGGCTACACCTTC.

This clonotype came up a few times. This sequence joins TRBV29-1 and TRBJ2-3; 16 positions match TRBD2. Germline V CDR1 and CDR2: SQVTM, ANQGSEA. The V segment lost 2 bases and the J segment 1 base; nucleotides outside the gene matches: 9. The CDR3 runs to 19 residues. CDR3 bases: TGCAGCGTTGAAAGGGGACTAGCGGGGGGGCCGTATGGCACAGATACGCAGTATTTT. It yields the protein CSVERGLAGGPYGTDTQYF.

This sequence joins TRBV5-1 and TRBJ2-1; tentatively, D is TRBD1 or TRBD2 (6 bases each). V dropped 0 bases and J dropped 7 bases, with 14 bases sitting between them. There are 15 residues in the CDR3. Germline V gene data show CDR1 as SGHRS and CDR2 as YFSETQ. The chain's CDR3 is CASSLEGGTGNEQFF. In DNA, the CDR3 is TGCGCCAGCAGCTTGGAGGGGGGTACGGGGAATGAGCAGTTCTTC.

This clonotype was seen more than once but under ten times. CDR3 sequence: CSVDPSGRAQETQYF. The DNA of the CDR3 is TGCAGCGTTGATCCTAGCGGGAGGGCCCAAGAGACCCAGTACTTC. The V and J genes are TRBV29-1 and TRBJ2-5; 12 nucleotides agree with TRBD2. This CDR3 comprises 15 residues. Germline V lookup: CDR1 SQVTM, CDR2 ANQGSEA. V was clipped by 3 bases and J by 1 base; unmatched bases: 3.

The V and J genes are TRBV6-2 or TRBV6-3 and TRBJ2-1, with TRBD2 matching over 14 bases. V was pared by 2 bases and J by 10 bases, with 4 bases of the junction left unmatched. The CDR3 has 15 residues. The germline CDR1 and CDR2 sequences are MNHEY and SVGEGT. This chain's CDR3 is CASSYGLAGGMEQFF. CDR3 sequence (DNA): TGTGCCAGCAGTTACGGACTAGCGGGGGGCATGGAGCAGTTCTTC.

This clonotype came up a few times. CDR3: CSARVPRSDEKLFF. CDR3 DNA sequence: TGCAGTGCTCGGGTCCCGAGGTCGGATGAAAAACTGTTTTTT. The V call is TRBV20-1, the J call TRBJ1-4; D is unclear. This CDR3 contains 14 residues. Trimming cost V 5 bases and J 6 bases, with 16 bases left between them. Germline CDR1 DFQATT, CDR2 SNEGSKA (reference sequence).

There are many counts of this clonotype. Mismatch with germline at one junction end may stem from a read error. The CDR3 DNA follows: TGTGCTAGCACCAGAGGGACAGGGGGCCCCCAAGAGACCCAGTACTTC. This gives the protein CASTRGTGGPQETQYF. V is TRBV7-7 and J is TRBJ2-5, with 12 bases lining up with TRBD1. The CDR3 contains 16 residues. Germline CDR1 and CDR2: SSHAT and FNYEAQ (reference sequence).

At least ten counts were recorded for this clonotype. The chain has TRBV7-2 and TRBJ2-5; 13 nucleotides align to TRBD2. CDR1 is SGHTA and CDR2 is FQGNSA in the germline V gene. V lost 6 bases to trimming and J lost 9 bases; unmatched junction nucleotides: 7. CDR3 length: 14 amino acids. The CDR3 DNA sequence: TGTGCCAGCAGACTAACTAGCGGGGGGGTGCCCCAGTACTTC. Residues: CASRLTSGGVPQYF.